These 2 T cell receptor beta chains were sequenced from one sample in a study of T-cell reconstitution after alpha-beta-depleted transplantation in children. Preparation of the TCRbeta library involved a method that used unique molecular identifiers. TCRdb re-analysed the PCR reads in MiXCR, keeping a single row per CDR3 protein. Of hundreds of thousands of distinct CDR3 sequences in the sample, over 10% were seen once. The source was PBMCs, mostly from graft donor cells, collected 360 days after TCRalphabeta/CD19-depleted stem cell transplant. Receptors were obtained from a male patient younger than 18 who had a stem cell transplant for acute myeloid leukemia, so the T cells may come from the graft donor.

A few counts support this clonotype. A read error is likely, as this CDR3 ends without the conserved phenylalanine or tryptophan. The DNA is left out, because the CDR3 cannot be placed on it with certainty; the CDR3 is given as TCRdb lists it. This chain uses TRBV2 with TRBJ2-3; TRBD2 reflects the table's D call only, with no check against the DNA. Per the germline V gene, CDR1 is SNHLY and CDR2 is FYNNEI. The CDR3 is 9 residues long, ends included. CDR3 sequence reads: CASSASNLD.

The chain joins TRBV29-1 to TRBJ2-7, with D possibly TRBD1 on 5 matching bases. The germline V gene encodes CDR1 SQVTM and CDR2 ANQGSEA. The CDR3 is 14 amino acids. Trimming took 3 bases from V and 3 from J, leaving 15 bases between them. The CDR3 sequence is CSVEGLGVNYEQYF. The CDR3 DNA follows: TGCAGCGTTGAGGGCTTAGGGGTGAACTACGAGCAGTACTTC.